Listed here are 18 T cell receptor beta chains from one sample, sequenced in a study of cytomegalovirus exposure and HLA in healthy donors. PCR amplification relied on 60 Vbeta primers (plus 13 Jbeta primers). Here immunoSEQ multiplex PCR was the method, and the copy in TCRdb shows in-frame clones only, minus some. The repertoire holds roughly 180,000 clones, about 80% seen once, with 1.5% in the top ten. Sequenced sample: PBMCs. The receptors derive from a man aged 35-49 years in good health and CMV-seronegative.

This chain connects TRBV7-2 to TRBJ2-2, with D possibly being TRBD1 (6 bases). The CDR3 runs 15 residues. V lost 4 bases, J lost 7 bases, and 16 bases lay in between. Germline V gives CDR1 SGHTA, CDR2 FQGNSA. This CDR3 is CASSSQGPQGGELFF. Here the CDR3 DNA reads TGTGCCAGCAGCTCACAGGGACCCCAGGGCGGGGAGCTGTTTTTT.

The V and J genes are TRBV18 and TRBJ1-2, with 12 bases lining up with TRBD1. Germline V CDR1 and CDR2: KGHSH, LQKENI. The V gene end was trimmed by 3 bases and the J gene end by 8 bases; junction bases not matched to a gene: 4. This CDR3 region has 14 residues. The CDR3 DNA follows: TGTGCCAGCTCACCGGGACAGGGGGCGGACGGCTACACCTTC. Translated, it gives CASSPGQGADGYTF.

This clone was observed a few times. The V and J genes are TRBV9 and TRBJ2-1, with 7 bases matching TRBD1. The V segment lost 0 bases and the J segment 0 bases; nucleotides outside the gene matches: 3. CDR3 length equals 16 residues. The germline V gene has CDR1 SGDLS and CDR2 YYNGEE. The CDR3 coding sequence is TGTGCCAGCAGCGTAGCGACAGGGAGCTCCTACAATGAGCAGTTCTTC. Translating it yields CASSVATGSSYNEQFF. The full variable domain, rest sourced from reference TRBV9 and TRBJ2-1, is DSGVTQTPKHLITATGQRVTLRCSPRSGDLSVYWYQQSLDQGLQFLIQYYNGEERAKGNILERFSAQQFPDLHSELNLSSLELGDSALYFCASSVATGSSYNEQFFGPGTRLTVL.

The chain links TRBV20-1 to TRBJ2-2, with unresolved D. Germline loops: CDR1 DFQATT, CDR2 SNEGSKA (reference sequence). The CDR3 sequence is 11 residues long. With 3 bases removed from V and 4 bases from J, the gap between germline ends came to 3 bases. The CDR3: CSASGTGELFF. As DNA, the CDR3 is TGCAGTGCTAGCGGCACCGGGGAGCTGTTTTTT.

This chain uses TRBV7-2 with TRBJ2-2; perhaps TRBD2 as D (6 bases). Germline CDR1 and CDR2: SGHTA and FQGNSA. This CDR3 has 14 amino acids. The V gene lost 5 bases and the J gene lost 6 bases, with 13 bases spanning the gap. The CDR3 loop is CASSGREFAGELFF. The CDR3 DNA sequence: TGTGCCAGCAGCGGACGGGAGTTTGCCGGGGAGCTGTTTTTT. The whole variable domain, remainder taken from reference TRBV7-2 and TRBJ2-2, is GAGVSQSPSNKVTEKGKDVELRCDPISGHTALYWYRQSLGQGLEFLIYFQGNSAPDKSGLPSDRFSAERTGGSVSTLTIQRTQQEDSAVYLCASSGREFAGELFFGEGSRLTVL.

The V gene is TRBV7-2, the J gene TRBJ1-5, with no clear D. This CDR3 has 14 amino acids. Deletions cut 5 bases from V and 3 bases from J, with 11 bases between. Germline assignment: CDR1 SGHTA and CDR2 FQGNSA. The chain's CDR3 is CASSRRGNNQPQHF. CDR3 sequence (DNA): TGTGCCAGCAGCCGGCGGGGAAACAATCAGCCCCAGCATTTT.

This rearrangement joins TRBV27 to TRBJ2-1; 7 nucleotides match TRBD2. V was clipped by 5 bases and J by 7 bases; unmatched bases: 11. The germline V gene encodes CDR1 MNHEY and CDR2 SMNVEV (reference sequence). The CDR3 sequence is 15 residues long. The CDR3 DNA reads as TGTGCCAGCAGTCCTCGGCTAGCGGTTGGGAATGAGCAGTTCTTC. Its protein product is CASSPRLAVGNEQFF.

The J gene is TRBJ2-7, the V gene TRBV11-2; D may be TRBD1 (5 bases). V was cut by 5 bases and J by 0 bases, with 14 bases left in between. CDR1 SGHAT and CDR2 FQNNGV come from the germline V gene. CDR3 length: 15 residues. This chain's CDR3 is CASSLPGSGSYEQYF. The CDR3, as DNA: TGTGCCAGCAGCCTCCCAGGGTCTGGCTCCTACGAGCAGTACTTC.

This rearrangement joins TRBV4-3 to TRBJ2-1; no definite D call. The V end lost 3 bases, the J end lost 6 bases, and 12 bases lay between the germline ends. The CDR3 spans 14 residues. Germline CDR1 LGHNA, CDR2 YSLEER. CDR3 sequence: CASSHDFMSNEQFF. The CDR3 DNA sequence: TGCGCCAGCAGCCACGACTTTATGAGCAATGAGCAGTTCTTC.

The chain has TRBV5-4 and TRBJ2-4, with 12 positions matching TRBD2. The V and J ends lost 5 bases and 9 bases, in that order; junction bases with no gene match: 6. Germline V gene lookup returns CDR1 SGHNT and CDR2 YYREEE (reference sequence). There are 14 residues in the CDR3. The CDR3 spells CASRLAGGSGIQYF. In DNA form, the CDR3 reads TGTGCCAGCAGGCTAGCGGGGGGGTCGGGCATTCAGTACTTC.

The gene calls are TRBV6-4 and TRBJ1-1; D ambiguous. The germline V gene has CDR1 MRHNA and CDR2 SNTAGT. Trimming removed 8 bases from V and 4 bases from J, with 14 bases in between. The CDR3 spans 13 residues. The CDR3 sequence is CASGRTPTTEAFF. In DNA, the CDR3 is TGTGCCAGCGGCAGGACTCCCACCACTGAAGCTTTCTTT.

The V call is TRBV6-6, the J call TRBJ1-6; D possibly corresponds to TRBD1 (6 bases). From germline, CDR1 is MNHNY and CDR2 SVGAGI (reference sequence). CDR3 length: 13 residues. V lost 10 bases and J 9 bases, leaving 16 bases between the germline ends. The CDR3 sequence is CATRGGAGSPLHF. CDR3 bases: TGTGCCACGCGGGGGGGGGCGGGTTCACCCCTCCACTTT.

The chain uses TRBV7-2 and TRBJ2-6; 9 nucleotides match TRBD1. This CDR3 spans 19 amino acids. Germline CDR1 reads SGHTA; CDR2 reads FQGNSA. V lost 4 bases, J lost 1 base, and 11 bases stayed unmatched. In nucleotides, the CDR3 is TGTGCCAGCAGCTCACAGGGGACAGGGAGGGGGTCTGGGGCCAACGTCCTGACTTTC. This gives the protein CASSSQGTGRGSGANVLTF.

This clone was counted once. V usage is TRBV27 and J usage is TRBJ1-5; D call uncertain. This CDR3 has 17 residues. The ends were cut back, 2 bases at V and 0 bases at J, with 14 bases in the middle. Germline CDR1 MNHEY, CDR2 SMNVEV (reference sequence). The CDR3 spells CASSLKATGYSNQPQHF. CDR3 sequence (DNA): TGTGCCAGCAGTTTAAAGGCCACCGGGTATAGCAATCAGCCCCAGCATTTT.

J is TRBJ2-7 and V is TRBV29-1; D is uncertain. Germline assignment: CDR1 SQVTM and CDR2 ANQGSEA. V dropped 4 bases and J dropped 4 bases, with 8 bases sitting between them. The length of the CDR3 is 11 residues. CDR3 amino acids: CSVAPAYEQYF. The CDR3 DNA is TGCAGCGTTGCGCCAGCGTACGAGCAGTACTTC.

J is TRBJ2-1 and V is TRBV7-8; perhaps TRBD2 as D (6 bases). Germline V gives CDR1 SGHVS, CDR2 FQNEAQ. V gave up 0 bases and J gave up 0 bases, with 12 bases separating them. The CDR3 is 17 residues long. The CDR3 region is CASSLAGLTSSYNEQFF. The CDR3 region has the DNA TGTGCCAGCAGCTTAGCAGGGCTGACTAGCTCCTACAATGAGCAGTTCTTC.

The rearrangement joins TRBV7-3 to TRBJ2-1, with 8 nucleotides matching TRBD2. This CDR3 spans 14 amino acids. The V gene's germline CDR1 is SGHTA and CDR2 FQGTGA. The J segment lost 8 bases and the V segment lost 2 bases, leaving 5 bases of the junction unmatched. The CDR3: CASSLGGLEYEQFF. CDR3 nucleotides: TGTGCCAGCAGCTTAGGGGGACTAGAATATGAGCAGTTCTTC.

There are a few counts of this clone. The chain has TRBV18 and TRBJ2-7; TRBD2 matches at 8 bases. V was pared by 3 bases and J by 4 bases, with 8 bases of the junction left unmatched. CDR3 length: 15 amino acids. Germline assignment: CDR1 KGHSH and CDR2 LQKENI. The CDR3 DNA is TGTGCCAGCTCACCTCAAGGAGCGGGGGCTTACGAGCAGTACTTC. Its protein product is CASSPQGAGAYEQYF.